These T cell receptor beta chains were read from a single sample in a study of T cell changes during pregnancy in multiple sclerosis. The protocol was immunoSEQ multiplex PCR, while the TCRdb copy is restricted to in-frame clones and leaves out a portion. The table has roughly 30,000 clones, 80% to 90% seen once. This specimen consisted of CD4+ T cells from peripheral blood mononuclear cells, obtained in the first trimester of pregnancy. These receptors were collected from a female donor in good health, enrolled as a control in a pregnancy study. Each CDR3 is given with its conserved first and last residue. D genes are given only for firm matches. Clone sizes are given selectively: once, few, many, or a class where the clone is expanded.

D,size,J,V,CDR3,DNA
TRBD1,.,TRBJ2-2,TRBV6-1,CASRLTGSGGELFF,TGTGCCAGCAGATTGACAGGGAGTGGCGGGGAGCTGTTTTTT
TRBD1,few,TRBJ2-5,TRBV9,CASSITGAETQYF,TGTGCCAGCAGCATAACAGGGGCGGAGACCCAGTACTTC
TRBD1,.,TRBJ2-2,TRBV29-1,CSVQDTGGKGTGELFF,TGCAGCGTCCAAGACACAGGGGGCAAGGGCACCGGGGAGCTGTTTTTT
.,.,TRBJ2-5,TRBV5-1,CASSLNEATQYF,TGCGCCAGCAGCTTAAACGAAGCGACCCAGTACTTC
TRBD2,.,TRBJ2-3,TRBV7-2,CASSPKLAGEPADTQYF,TGTGCCAGCAGCCCCAAACTAGCGGGGGAGCCGGCAGATACGCAGTATTTT
.,few,TRBJ1-1,TRBV6-6,CASRLQNTEAFF,TGTGCCAGCAGACTACAGAACACTGAAGCTTTCTTT
.,.,TRBJ1-1,TRBV15,CATSRDLFRGHTEAFF,TGTGCCACCAGCAGAGATCTGTTCAGGGGTCACACTGAAGCTTTCTTT
TRBD1,.,TRBJ2-7,TRBV11-2,CASHQTGRYEQYF,TGTGCCAGCCACCAGACAGGGCGCTACGAGCAGTACTTC
.,.,TRBJ1-1,TRBV28,CASRRQVLNTEAFF,TGTGCCAGCAGGCGACAGGTTTTGAACACTGAAGCTTTCTTT
.,few,TRBJ1-2,TRBV11-2,CASSFGGGSVYGYTF,TGTGCCAGCAGCTTCGGCGGAGGGTCGGTCTATGGCTACACCTTC
TRBD1,.,TRBJ1-2,TRBV5-1,CASRLGKDRGGVESGYTF,TGCGCCAGCAGATTGGGAAAAGACAGGGGTGGGGTCGAGTCTGGCTACACCTTC